This T cell receptor (beta chain) was identified during a study of blood T cell repertoires in COVID-19. Study-wide context: The United States, Italy and Spain were the sources of the acute and convalescent COVID-19 samples.

The authors' processing: Researchers report that nucleated cell counts were estimated from reference gene primer amplification. Repertoires were generated with immunoSEQ multiplex PCR, while TCRdb's copy carries only in-frame clones and drops some. V, J and clone size are those of that table, while D and trimming were read from the DNA. The sample contains 45,000 to 55,000 clones, roughly 82% of which appear only once. The germline V and J ends were trimmed by 0 bases and 7 bases, with 11 bases remaining between them. The CDR3 extends over 14 amino acids. Germline assignment: CDR1 SGHDT and CDR2 YYEEEE.

The specimen sequenced was peripheral blood. This receptor was taken from a woman of 80 years or more with acute or convalescent COVID-19. V and J are TRBV5-6 and TRBJ2-1; unclear D gene. CDR3 nucleotides: TGTGCCAGCAGCTTGGGAGCGACTTTAAATGAGCAGTTCTTC. It yields the protein CASSLGATLNEQFF.